This TCR beta chain came from a study of blood T cell repertoires in COVID-19. Study-level information: Whether acute or convalescent, the COVID-19 samples came from the United States, Italy and Spain.

In germline, CDR1 is LGHNA, CDR2 YSLEER. The CDR3 totals 15 residues. Losses at the gene ends were 3 bases for V and 5 bases for J; bases not matched to a gene: 9. How the authors handled the data: Amplification of reference gene primers was used by the study to estimate nucleated cell counts. Profiling relied on immunoSEQ multiplex PCR, and the TCRdb table lists in-frame clones only, not all of them. V, J and clone size are taken as reported in that table, and D and trimming were inferred from the DNA itself. The data hold fewer than 500,000 clones, with 70% to 90% observed a single time. This study enrolled people aged about 18 to 100 from roughly 24 US geographic areas.

The source material was PBMCs or T cells enriched from blood (not recorded which). This chain joins TRBV4-3 and TRBJ2-5, with 7 nucleotides matching TRBD1. This clonotype was sampled from a woman aged 30 to 39 with acute COVID-19. The CDR3: CASSQGPTGLETQYF. The DNA of the CDR3 is TGCGCCAGCAGCCAGGGCCCGACAGGGTTGGAGACCCAGTACTTC.